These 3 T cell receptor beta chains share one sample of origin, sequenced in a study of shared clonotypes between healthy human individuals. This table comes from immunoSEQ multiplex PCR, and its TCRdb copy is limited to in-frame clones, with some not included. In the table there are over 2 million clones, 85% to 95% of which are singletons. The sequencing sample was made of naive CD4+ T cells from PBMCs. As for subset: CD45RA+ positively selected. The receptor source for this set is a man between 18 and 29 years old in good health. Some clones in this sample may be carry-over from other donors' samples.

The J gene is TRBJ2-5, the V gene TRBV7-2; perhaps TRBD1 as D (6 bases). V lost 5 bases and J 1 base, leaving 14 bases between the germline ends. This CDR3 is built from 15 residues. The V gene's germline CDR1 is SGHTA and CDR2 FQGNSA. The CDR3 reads CASSAWTDVQETQYF. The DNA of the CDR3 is TGTGCCAGCAGCGCTTGGACAGACGTCCAAGAGACCCAGTACTTC.

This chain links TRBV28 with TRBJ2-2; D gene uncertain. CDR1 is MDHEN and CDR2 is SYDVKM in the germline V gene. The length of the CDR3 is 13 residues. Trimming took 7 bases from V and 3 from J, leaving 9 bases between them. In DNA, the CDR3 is TGTGCCAGCACCCTAACTGACACCGGGGAGCTGTTTTTT. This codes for CASTLTDTGELFF. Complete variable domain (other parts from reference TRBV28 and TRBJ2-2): DVKVTQSSRYLVKRTGEKVFLECVQDMDHENMFWYRQDPGLGLRLIYFSYDVKMKEKGDIPEGYSVSREKKERFSLILESASTNQTSMYLCASTLTDTGELFFGEGSRLTVL.

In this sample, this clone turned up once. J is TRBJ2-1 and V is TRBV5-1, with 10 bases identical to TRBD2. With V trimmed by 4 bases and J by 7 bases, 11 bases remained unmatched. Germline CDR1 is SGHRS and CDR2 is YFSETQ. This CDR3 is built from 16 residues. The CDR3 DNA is TGCGCCAGCAGCCACGGCGGTAGCGGGAGGAAAAATGAGCAGTTCTTC. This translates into CASSHGGSGRKNEQFF.